This TCR beta chain was recorded in a study of T cell responses to AZD1222 COVID-19 vaccine. Study results and limitations: A rise in Spike-specific TCR breadth and depth followed two AZD1222 doses. Regions 160-218 and 743-854 held dominance among vaccine-associated CD4 TCRs, which spanned spike.

The CDR3 totals 15 residues. Trimming removed 1 base from V and 5 bases from J, with 12 bases in between. Germline V gene sequence: CDR1 KGHSH, CDR2 LQKENI. Measured with immunoSEQ multiplex PCR; TCRdb has only the in-frame clones, and not every one. Found here are 80,000 to 100,000 clones, around 86% of them singletons; the top ten hold roughly 6.3%. As for this clone: Its antigen is unknown.

The sample consisted of peripheral blood, taken on day 0 of AZD1222 vaccination. V usage is TRBV18 and J usage is TRBJ2-1; perhaps TRBD1 as D (6 bases). This TCR derives from an adult in good health. Here the CDR3 reads CASSPQGVKNNEQFF. Written as DNA, the CDR3 is TGTGCCAGCTCACCACAGGGGGTTAAGAACAATGAGCAGTTCTTC.